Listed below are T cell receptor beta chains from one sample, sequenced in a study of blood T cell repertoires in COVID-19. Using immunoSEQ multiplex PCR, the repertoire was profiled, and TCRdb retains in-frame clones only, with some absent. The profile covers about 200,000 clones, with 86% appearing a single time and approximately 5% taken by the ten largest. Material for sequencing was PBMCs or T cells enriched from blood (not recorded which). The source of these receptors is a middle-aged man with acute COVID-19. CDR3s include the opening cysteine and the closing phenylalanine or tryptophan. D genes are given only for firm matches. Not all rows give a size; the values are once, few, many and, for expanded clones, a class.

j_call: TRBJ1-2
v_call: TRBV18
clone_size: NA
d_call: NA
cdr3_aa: CASSPVEEAGYTF
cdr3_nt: TGTGCCAGCTCACCCGTGGAGGAGGCTGGCTACACCTTC

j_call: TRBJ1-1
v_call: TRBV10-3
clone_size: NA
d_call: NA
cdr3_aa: CAIGDLGNTEAFF
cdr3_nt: TGTGCCATTGGAGATCTCGGGAACACTGAAGCTTTCTTT

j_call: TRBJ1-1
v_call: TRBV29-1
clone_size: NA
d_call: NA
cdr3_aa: CSVERGSTEAFF
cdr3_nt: TGCAGCGTTGAGCGGGGGAGCACTGAAGCTTTCTTT

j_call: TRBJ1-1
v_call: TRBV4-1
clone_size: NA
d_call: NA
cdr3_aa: CASSTLESADKAFF
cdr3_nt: TGCGCCAGCAGCACCCTTGAATCTGCGGACAAAGCTTTCTTT

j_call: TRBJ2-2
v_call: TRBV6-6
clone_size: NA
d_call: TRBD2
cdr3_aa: CASSRGTSGRGSRSGELFF
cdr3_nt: TGTGCCAGCAGCCGAGGGACTAGCGGGAGGGGCTCGCGTAGCGGGGAGCTGTTTTTT

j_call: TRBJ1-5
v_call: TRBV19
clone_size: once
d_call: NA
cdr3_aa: CASRGGGNQPQHF
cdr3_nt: TGTGCCAGTAGAGGGGGGGGTAATCAGCCCCAGCATTTT

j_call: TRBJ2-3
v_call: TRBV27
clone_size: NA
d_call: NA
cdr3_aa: CASSRTRSGWEQYF
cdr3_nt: TGTGCCAGCAGTAGGACTCGATCGGGGTGGGAGCAGTATTTT

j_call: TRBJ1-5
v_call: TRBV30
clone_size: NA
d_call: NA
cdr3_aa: CAWSTADNQPQHF
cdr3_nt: TGTGCCTGGAGTACCGCAGACAATCAGCCCCAGCATTTT

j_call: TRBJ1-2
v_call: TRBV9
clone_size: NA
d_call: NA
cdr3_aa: CASSVAGGYGYGYTF
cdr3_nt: TGTGCCAGCAGCGTAGCGGGGGGGTATGGGTATGGCTACACCTTC

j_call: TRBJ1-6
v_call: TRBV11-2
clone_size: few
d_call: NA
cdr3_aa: CASSVIDRTNSPLHF
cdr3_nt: TGTGCCAGCAGCGTAATCGACAGAACTAATTCACCCCTCCACTTT

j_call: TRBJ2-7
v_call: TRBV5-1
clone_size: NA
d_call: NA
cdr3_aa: CASSLKSGSEQYF
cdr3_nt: TGCGCCAGCAGCTTGAAATCCGGGAGCGAGCAGTACTTC